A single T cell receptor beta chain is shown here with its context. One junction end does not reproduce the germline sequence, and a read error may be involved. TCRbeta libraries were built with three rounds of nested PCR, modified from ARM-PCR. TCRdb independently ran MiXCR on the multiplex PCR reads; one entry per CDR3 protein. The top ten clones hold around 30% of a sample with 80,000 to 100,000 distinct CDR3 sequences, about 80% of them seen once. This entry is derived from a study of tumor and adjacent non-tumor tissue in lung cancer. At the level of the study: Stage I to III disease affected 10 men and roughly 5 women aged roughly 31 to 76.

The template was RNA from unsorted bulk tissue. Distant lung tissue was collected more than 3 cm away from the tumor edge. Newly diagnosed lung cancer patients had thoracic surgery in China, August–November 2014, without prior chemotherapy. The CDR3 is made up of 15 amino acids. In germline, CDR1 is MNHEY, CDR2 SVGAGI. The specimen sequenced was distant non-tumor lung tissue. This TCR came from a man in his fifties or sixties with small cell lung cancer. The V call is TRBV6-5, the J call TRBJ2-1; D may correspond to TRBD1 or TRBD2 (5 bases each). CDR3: CASNYFGGVGDEQFF. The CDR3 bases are TGTGCCAGCAATTACTTTGGGGGAGTGGGTGATGAGCAGTTCTTC.